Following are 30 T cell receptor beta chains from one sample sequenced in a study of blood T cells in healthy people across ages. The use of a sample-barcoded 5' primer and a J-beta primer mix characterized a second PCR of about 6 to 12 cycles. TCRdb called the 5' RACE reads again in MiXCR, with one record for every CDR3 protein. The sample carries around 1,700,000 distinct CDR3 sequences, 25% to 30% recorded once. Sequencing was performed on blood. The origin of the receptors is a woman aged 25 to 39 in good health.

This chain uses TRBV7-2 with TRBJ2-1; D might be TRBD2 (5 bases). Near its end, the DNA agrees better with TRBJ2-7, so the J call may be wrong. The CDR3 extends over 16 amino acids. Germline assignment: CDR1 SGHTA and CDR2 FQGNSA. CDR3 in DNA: TGTGCCAGCAGCTTCCAGCGGATGAGCTCCTACAATGAGCAGTACTTC. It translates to CASSFQRMSSYNEQYF.

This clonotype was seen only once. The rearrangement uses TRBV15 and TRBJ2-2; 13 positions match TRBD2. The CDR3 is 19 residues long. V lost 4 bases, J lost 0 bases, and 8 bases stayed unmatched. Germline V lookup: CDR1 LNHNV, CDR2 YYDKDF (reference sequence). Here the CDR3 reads CATSTSGTSGAANTGELFF. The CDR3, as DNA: TGTGCCACCAGCACCTCCGGGACTAGCGGGGCGGCGAACACCGGGGAGCTGTTTTTT.

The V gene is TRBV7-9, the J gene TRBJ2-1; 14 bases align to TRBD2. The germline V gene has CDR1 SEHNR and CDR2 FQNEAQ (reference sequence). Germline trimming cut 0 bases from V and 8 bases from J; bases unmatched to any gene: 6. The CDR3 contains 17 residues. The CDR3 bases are TGTGCCAGCAGCTTAGCCAAAGTGGGACTAGCGGGAGATGAGCAGTTCTTC. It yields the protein CASSLAKVGLAGDEQFF.

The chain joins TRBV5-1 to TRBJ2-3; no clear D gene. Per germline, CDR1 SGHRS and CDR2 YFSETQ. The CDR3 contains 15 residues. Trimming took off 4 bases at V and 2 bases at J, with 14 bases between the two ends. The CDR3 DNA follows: TGCGCCAGCAGCCCCCCGTTCGACCTCACAGATACGCAGTATTTT. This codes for CASSPPFDLTDTQYF.

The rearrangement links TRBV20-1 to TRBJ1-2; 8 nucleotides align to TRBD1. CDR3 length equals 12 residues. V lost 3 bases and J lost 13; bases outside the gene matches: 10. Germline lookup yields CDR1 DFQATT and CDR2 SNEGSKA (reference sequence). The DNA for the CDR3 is TGCAGTGCTAGCCTTTCAGACAGGGGCCGCACCTTC. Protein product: CSASLSDRGRTF.

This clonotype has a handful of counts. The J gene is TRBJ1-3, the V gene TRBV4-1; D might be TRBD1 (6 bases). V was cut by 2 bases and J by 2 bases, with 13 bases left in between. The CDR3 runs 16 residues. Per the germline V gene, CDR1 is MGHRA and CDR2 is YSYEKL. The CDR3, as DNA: TGCGCCAGCAGCCAACCACACAGGGAACCTGGAAACACCATATATTTT. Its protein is CASSQPHREPGNTIYF.

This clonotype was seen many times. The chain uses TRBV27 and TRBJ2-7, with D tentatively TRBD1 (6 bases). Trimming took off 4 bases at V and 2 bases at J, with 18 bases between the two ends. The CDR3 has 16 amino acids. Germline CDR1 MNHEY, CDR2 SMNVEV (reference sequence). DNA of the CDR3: TGTGCCAGCAGTTCTCCTTACAATGGACAGCCCTACGAGCAGTACTTC. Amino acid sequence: CASSSPYNGQPYEQYF.

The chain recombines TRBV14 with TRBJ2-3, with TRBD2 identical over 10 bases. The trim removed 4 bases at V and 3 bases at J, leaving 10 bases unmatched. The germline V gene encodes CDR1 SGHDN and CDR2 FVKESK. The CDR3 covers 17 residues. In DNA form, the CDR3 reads TGTGCCAGCAGCCTAGGGACTAGCGACGTGGGGACAGATACGCAGTATTTT. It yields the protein CASSLGTSDVGTDTQYF. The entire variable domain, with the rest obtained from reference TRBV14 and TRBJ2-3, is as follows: EAGVTQFPSHSVIEKGQTVTLRCDPISGHDNLYWYRRVMGKEIKFLLHFVKESKQDESGMPNNRFLAERTGGTYSTLKVQPAELEDSGVYFCASSLGTSDVGTDTQYFGPGTRLTVL.

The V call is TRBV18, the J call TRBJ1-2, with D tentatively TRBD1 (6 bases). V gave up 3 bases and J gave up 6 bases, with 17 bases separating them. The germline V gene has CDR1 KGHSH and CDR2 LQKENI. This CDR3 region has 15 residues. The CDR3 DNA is TGTGCCAGCTCACCGGCGGCAGGGGACGAGGATGGCTACACCTTC. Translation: CASSPAAGDEDGYTF.

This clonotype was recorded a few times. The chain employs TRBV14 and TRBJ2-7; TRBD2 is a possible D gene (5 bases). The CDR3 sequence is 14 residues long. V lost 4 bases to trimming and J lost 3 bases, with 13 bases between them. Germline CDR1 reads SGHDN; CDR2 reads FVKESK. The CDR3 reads CASSREGGYYEQYF. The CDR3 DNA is TGTGCCAGCAGCCGGGAAGGCGGGTACTACGAGCAGTACTTC.

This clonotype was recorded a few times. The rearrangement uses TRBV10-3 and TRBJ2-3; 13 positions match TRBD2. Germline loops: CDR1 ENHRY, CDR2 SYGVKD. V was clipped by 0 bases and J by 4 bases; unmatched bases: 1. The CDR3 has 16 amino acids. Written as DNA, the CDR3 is TGTGCCATCAGTGAGTCCGGACTAGCGGGGGCAGATACGCAGTATTTT. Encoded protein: CAISESGLAGADTQYF.

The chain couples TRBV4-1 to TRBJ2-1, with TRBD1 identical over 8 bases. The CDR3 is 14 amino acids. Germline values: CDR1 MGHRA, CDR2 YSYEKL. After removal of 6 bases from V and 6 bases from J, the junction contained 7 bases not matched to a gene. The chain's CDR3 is CASRQGEDSNEQFF. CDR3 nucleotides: TGCGCCAGCAGACAGGGGGAAGATAGCAATGAGCAGTTCTTC.

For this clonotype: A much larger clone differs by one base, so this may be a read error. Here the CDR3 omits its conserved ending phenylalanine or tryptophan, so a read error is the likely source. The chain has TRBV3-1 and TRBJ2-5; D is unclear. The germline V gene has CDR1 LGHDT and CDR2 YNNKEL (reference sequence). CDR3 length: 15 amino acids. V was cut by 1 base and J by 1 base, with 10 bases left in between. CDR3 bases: TGTGCCAGCAGCCAAGCATTCGGCGGCCAAGAGACCCAGTACTTA. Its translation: CASSQAFGGQETQYL.

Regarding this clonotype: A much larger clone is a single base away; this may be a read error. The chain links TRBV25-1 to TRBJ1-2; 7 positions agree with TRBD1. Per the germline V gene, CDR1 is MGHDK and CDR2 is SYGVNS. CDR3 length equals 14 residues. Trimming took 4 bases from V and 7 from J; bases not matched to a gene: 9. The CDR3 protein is CASSVGGQVGGYTF. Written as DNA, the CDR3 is TGTGCCAGCAGTGTCGGAGGACAGGTCGGTGGCTACACCTTC.

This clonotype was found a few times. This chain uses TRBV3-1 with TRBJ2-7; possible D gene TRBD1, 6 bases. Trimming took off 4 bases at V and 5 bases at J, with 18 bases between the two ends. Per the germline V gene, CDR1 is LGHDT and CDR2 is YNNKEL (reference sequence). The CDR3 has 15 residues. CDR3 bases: TGTGCCAGCAGCCCTTTCTCTGGACAGATTAACGAGCAGTACTTC. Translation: CASSPFSGQINEQYF.

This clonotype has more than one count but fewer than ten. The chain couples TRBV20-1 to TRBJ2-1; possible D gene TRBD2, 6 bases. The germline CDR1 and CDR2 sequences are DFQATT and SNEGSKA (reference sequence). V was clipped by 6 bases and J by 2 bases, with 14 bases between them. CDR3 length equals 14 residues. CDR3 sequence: CSAPNGRTYNEQFF. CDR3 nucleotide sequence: TGCAGTGCCCCGAACGGGAGAACCTACAATGAGCAGTTCTTC.

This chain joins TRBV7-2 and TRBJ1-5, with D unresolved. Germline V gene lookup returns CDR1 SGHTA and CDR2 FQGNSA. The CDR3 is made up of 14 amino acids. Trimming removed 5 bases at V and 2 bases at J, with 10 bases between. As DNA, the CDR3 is TGTGCCAGCAGCCAGGACCGCCGCAATCAGCCCCAGCATTTT. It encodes CASSQDRRNQPQHF.

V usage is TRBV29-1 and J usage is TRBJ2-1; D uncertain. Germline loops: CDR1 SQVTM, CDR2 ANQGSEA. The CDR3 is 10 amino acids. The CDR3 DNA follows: TGCGAAGATTCAAGTAATGAGCAGTTCTTC. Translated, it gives CEDSSNEQFF.

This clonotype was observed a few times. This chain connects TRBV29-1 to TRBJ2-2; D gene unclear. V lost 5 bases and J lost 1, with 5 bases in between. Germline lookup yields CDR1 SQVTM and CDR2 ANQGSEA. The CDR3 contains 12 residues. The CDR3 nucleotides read TGCAGCGTTACCATGAACACCGGGGAGCTGTTTTTT. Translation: CSVTMNTGELFF.

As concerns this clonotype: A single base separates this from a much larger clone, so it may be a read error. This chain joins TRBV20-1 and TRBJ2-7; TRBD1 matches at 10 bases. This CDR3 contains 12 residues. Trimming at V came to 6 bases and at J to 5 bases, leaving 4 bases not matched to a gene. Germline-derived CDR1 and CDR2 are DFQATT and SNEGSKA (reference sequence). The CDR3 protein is CSAPTGGHEQYF. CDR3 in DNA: TGCAGTGCCCCGACAGGGGGCCACGAGCAGTACTTC.

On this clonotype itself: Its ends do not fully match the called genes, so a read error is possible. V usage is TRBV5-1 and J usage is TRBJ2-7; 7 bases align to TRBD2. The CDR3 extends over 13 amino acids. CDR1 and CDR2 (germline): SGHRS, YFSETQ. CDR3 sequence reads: CTSSWEGGDEQYF. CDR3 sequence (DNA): TGCACCAGCAGCTGGGAGGGCGGAGACGAGCAGTACTTC.

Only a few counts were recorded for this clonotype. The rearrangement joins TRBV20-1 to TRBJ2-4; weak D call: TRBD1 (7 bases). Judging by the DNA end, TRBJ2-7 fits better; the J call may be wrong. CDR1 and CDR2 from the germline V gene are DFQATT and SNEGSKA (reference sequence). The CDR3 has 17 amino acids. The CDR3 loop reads CSAAQRRGRGERDEQYF. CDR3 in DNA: TGCAGTGCTGCCCAAAGGAGGGGGCGGGGCGAGAGAGACGAGCAGTACTTC.

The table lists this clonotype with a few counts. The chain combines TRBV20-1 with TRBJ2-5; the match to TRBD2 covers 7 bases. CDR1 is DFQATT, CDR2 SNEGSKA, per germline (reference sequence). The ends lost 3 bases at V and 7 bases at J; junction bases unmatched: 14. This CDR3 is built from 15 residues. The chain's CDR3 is CSASGLLARDGTQYF. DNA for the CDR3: TGCAGTGCTAGCGGTTTACTAGCGCGAGACGGGACCCAGTACTTC.

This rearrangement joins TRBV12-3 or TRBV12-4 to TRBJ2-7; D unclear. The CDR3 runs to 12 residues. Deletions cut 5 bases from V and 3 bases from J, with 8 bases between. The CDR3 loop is CASSGIFYEQYF. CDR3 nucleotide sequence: TGTGCCAGCAGTGGGATCTTCTACGAGCAGTACTTC.

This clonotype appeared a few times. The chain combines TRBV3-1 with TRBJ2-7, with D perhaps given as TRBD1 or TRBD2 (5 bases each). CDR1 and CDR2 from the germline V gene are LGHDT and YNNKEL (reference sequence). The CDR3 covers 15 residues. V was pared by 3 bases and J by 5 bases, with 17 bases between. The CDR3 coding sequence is TGTGCCAGCAGCCATTCTCGGGGCCTCCTGGACGAGCAGTACTTC. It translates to CASSHSRGLLDEQYF.

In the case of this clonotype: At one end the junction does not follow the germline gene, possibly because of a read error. The CDR3 is CSGHVRGRGTDTRYF. CDR3 in DNA: TGCAGCGGACACGTACGGGGTAGGGGCACAGATACGCGGTATTTT. This sequence joins TRBV29-1 and TRBJ2-3, with D tentatively TRBD1 or TRBD2 (5 bases each). This CDR3 contains 15 residues. Germline lookup yields CDR1 SQVTM and CDR2 ANQGSEA.

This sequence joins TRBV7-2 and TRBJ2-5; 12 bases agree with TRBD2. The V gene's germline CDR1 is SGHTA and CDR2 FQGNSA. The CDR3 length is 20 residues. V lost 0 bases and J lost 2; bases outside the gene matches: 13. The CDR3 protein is CASSLALLAGGPGRQETQYF. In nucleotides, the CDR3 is TGTGCCAGCAGCTTAGCGCTGCTAGCGGGAGGGCCGGGACGTCAAGAGACCCAGTACTTC.

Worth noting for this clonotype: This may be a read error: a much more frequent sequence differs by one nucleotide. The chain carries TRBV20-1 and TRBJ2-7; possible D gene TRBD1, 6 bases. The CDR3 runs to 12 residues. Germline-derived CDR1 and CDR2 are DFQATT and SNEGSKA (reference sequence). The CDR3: CSPSSGAYEQYF. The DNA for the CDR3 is TGCAGTCCTAGTTCAGGGGCCTACGAGCAGTACTTC.

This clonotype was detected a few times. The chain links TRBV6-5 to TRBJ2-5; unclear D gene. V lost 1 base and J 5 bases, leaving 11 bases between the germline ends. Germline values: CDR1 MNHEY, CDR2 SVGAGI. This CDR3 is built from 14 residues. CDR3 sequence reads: CASSYFGPRETQYF. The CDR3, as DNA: TGTGCCAGCAGTTACTTCGGACCGCGTGAGACCCAGTACTTC.

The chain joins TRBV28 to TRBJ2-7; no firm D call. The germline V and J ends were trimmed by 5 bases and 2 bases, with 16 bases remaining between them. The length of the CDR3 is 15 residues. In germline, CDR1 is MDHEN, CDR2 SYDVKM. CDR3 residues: CASSTPPKATYEQYF. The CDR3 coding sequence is TGTGCCAGCAGTACACCACCTAAAGCGACCTACGAGCAGTACTTC.